The 30 T cell receptor beta chains listed next were all sequenced from one sample in a study of low-dose radiotherapy and immunotherapy resistance in tumors. Indicated time point: after trial treatment. The treatment was: LDRT plus nivolumab, ipilimumab, low-dose cyclophosphamide and aspirin (RACIN trial). With TRAV- and TRBV-specific primers, first-strand cDNA was made, covering the alpha and beta chains. With a V-primer adapter and a constant-region primer, TCRs were amplified for 20 PCR cycles. TCRdb re-called the reads through MiXCR, storing one row per CDR3 protein. The sample lists 40,000 or so distinct CDR3 sequences, 20% to 30% occurring once. The starting material was PBMCs, obtained after low-dose radiotherapy plus immunotherapy. The receptors stem from a male donor with prostate cancer.

This clonotype was detected many times. The genes are TRBV3-1 and TRBJ1-2; 11 bases map to TRBD1. CDR3 length: 18 residues. Trimming removed 2 bases from V and 1 base from J; junction bases left unmatched: 9. Germline CDR1 reads LGHDT; CDR2 reads YNNKEL (reference sequence). CDR3 sequence reads: CASSQPRDRGSVNYGYTF. The DNA for the CDR3 is TGTGCCAGCAGCCAACCCCGGGACAGGGGGTCCGTTAACTATGGCTACACCTTC.

This clonotype has at least ten counts. This chain joins TRBV20-1 and TRBJ2-7, with 7 bases that match TRBD2. Germline CDR1 and CDR2: DFQATT and SNEGSKA (reference sequence). J was trimmed by 4 bases and V by 0 bases; bases with no gene match: 6. The CDR3 length is 14 residues. CDR3 coding DNA: TGCAGTGCTAGAGATATCAGCGGGATTTACGAGCAGTACTTC. Its translation is CSARDISGIYEQYF.

The chain is built from TRBV5-1 and TRBJ2-7; D is ambiguous. The germline CDR1 and CDR2 sequences are SGHRS and YFSETQ. CDR3 length: 14 residues. V lost 3 bases and J 5 bases, leaving 15 bases between the germline ends. For the CDR3, the DNA is TGCGCCAGCAGCTGGGCCTTCGGGTTCCACGAGCAGTACTTC. This translates into CASSWAFGFHEQYF. Variable domain in full (rest from reference TRBV5-1 and TRBJ2-7): KAGVTQTPRYLIKTRGQQVTLSCSPISGHRSVSWYQQTPGQGLQFLFEYFSETQRNKGNFPGRFSGRQFSNSRSEMNVSTLELGDSALYLCASSWAFGFHEQYFGPGTRLTVT.

This rearrangement joins TRBV6-2 or TRBV6-3 to TRBJ2-3, with D possibly being TRBD1 (6 bases). Trimming removed 2 bases from V and 3 bases from J, with 12 bases in between. This CDR3 spans 15 amino acids. The germline V gene encodes CDR1 MNHEY and CDR2 SVGEGT. CDR3 sequence: CASSYPARGTDTQYF. In nucleotides, the CDR3 is TGTGCCAGCAGTTACCCGGCGAGGGGGACAGATACGCAGTATTTT.

About this clonotype itself: It is unclear where the CDR3 begins or ends on the DNA, so no DNA is shown, and the CDR3 is as TCRdb lists it. The V and J genes are TRBV29-1 and TRBJ2-2; TRBD2 is the table's D call, not checked against the DNA. The V gene's germline CDR1 is SQVTM and CDR2 ANQGSEA. The CDR3 contains 18 residues when both ends are counted. The CDR3 loop reads CSVGSESGRWTGELFFFF.

V is TRBV5-8 and J is TRBJ1-2; D may be TRBD1 (6 bases). Trimming took 3 bases from V and 5 from J, leaving 17 bases between them. This CDR3 region has 15 residues. Germline CDR1 SGHTS, CDR2 YDEGEE. Here the CDR3 DNA reads TGTGCCAGCAGCTCCCTCCGGGACACAGGTTATGGCTACACCTTC. Translating gives CASSSLRDTGYGYTF.

V and J are TRBV28 and TRBJ2-1, with D possibly being TRBD2 (6 bases). Per the germline V gene, CDR1 is MDHEN and CDR2 is SYDVKM. The germline V and J ends were trimmed by 7 bases and 3 bases, with 16 bases remaining between them. The CDR3 covers 15 residues. The CDR3 DNA is TGTGCCAGCACCATTTTCGGGACTGGCTACAATGAGCAGTTCTTC. Residues: CASTIFGTGYNEQFF.

The chain joins TRBV5-6 to TRBJ2-7; D may be TRBD1 (6 bases). Germline V gene data show CDR1 as SGHDT and CDR2 as YYEEEE. CDR3 length: 16 amino acids. Trimming pared 5 bases from V and 0 bases from J, leaving 18 bases between. CDR3 sequence reads: CASSSVARGGSYEQYF. The DNA for the CDR3 is TGTGCCAGCAGTTCAGTAGCGCGAGGGGGCTCCTACGAGCAGTACTTC.

This clonotype was counted ten times or more. The chain is built from TRBV7-9 and TRBJ1-1, with D possibly matching TRBD1 (5 bases). Germline assignment: CDR1 SEHNR and CDR2 FQNEAQ (reference sequence). V lost 2 bases to trimming and J lost 4 bases, with 17 bases between them. CDR3 size: 16 residues. Here the CDR3 reads CASSLTRPGRVTEAFF. The CDR3 bases are TGTGCCAGCAGCTTAACACGCCCCGGCAGGGTCACTGAAGCTTTCTTT.

Comment on this clonotype: Only one base separates this from a far larger clonotype, so it likely reflects a read error. The chain couples TRBV5-1 to TRBJ2-7; 7 positions match TRBD1. The DNA end lines up better with TRBJ2-1; the J call may be wrong. The CDR3 has 15 amino acids. The germline V gene has CDR1 SGHRS and CDR2 YFSETQ. Written as DNA, the CDR3 is TGCGCCAGCAGCCACATCCCCGGGACAGCCGGCTTACAGTTCTTC. Protein sequence: CASSHIPGTAGLQFF.

The rearrangement links TRBV29-1 to TRBJ1-2; tentatively, D is TRBD1 (5 bases). The V gene lost 5 bases and the J gene lost 7 bases, with 23 bases spanning the gap. CDR3 length: 15 amino acids. Germline V gene sequence: CDR1 SQVTM, CDR2 ANQGSEA. CDR3: CSVSEAGAVLAGYTF. The CDR3 nucleotides are TGCAGCGTTTCAGAGGCTGGGGCCGTCTTGGCTGGCTACACCTTC. Based on the CDR3 plus reference TRBV29-1 and TRBJ1-2, the full variable domain is SAVISQKPSRDICQRGTSLTIQCQVDSQVTMMFWYRQQPGQSLTLIATANQGSEATYESGFVIDKFPISRPNLTFSTLTVSNMSPEDSSIYLCSVSEAGAVLAGYTFGSGTRLTVV.

This chain uses TRBV9 with TRBJ1-3, with D uncertain. The ends were cut back, 5 bases at V and 0 bases at J, with 12 bases in the middle. The CDR3 contains 15 residues. Germline CDR1 is SGDLS and CDR2 is YYNGEE. CDR3 DNA sequence: TGTGCCAGCAGTAGCCCGTATGACTCTGGAAACACCATATATTTT. Translating gives CASSSPYDSGNTIYF.

Comment on this clonotype: A far larger clone is just one base off, so this is likely a read error. This rearrangement joins TRBV7-3 to TRBJ2-5, with D possibly being TRBD1 (6 bases). Germline CDR1 and CDR2: SGHTA and FQGTGA. With 3 bases removed from V and 11 bases from J, the gap between germline ends came to 25 bases. The CDR3 contains 16 residues. CDR3 region: CASSFGQTSSYNEQYF. The CDR3 nucleotides read TGTGCCAGCAGCTTCGGACAGACGAGCTCCTACAATGAGCAGTACTTC.

This clonotype has ten or more counts. V is TRBV29-1 and J is TRBJ2-1, with D perhaps matching TRBD1 or TRBD2 (7 bases each). Deletions cut 4 bases from V and 6 bases from J, with 13 bases between. The V gene's germline CDR1 is SQVTM and CDR2 ANQGSEA. The CDR3 totals 13 residues. CDR3 region: CSVGAGGGNEQFF. The CDR3 DNA sequence: TGCAGCGTTGGGGCAGGGGGGGGCAATGAGCAGTTCTTC.

In its sample, this clonotype was seen many times. The chain joins TRBV3-1 to TRBJ1-2, with a tentative D call TRBD1 (5 bases). The CDR3 has 14 residues. V shed 0 bases and J shed 8 bases, with 13 bases lying between them. Per the germline V gene, CDR1 is LGHDT and CDR2 is YNNKEL (reference sequence). CDR3 protein: CASSQDSMGRGYTF. CDR3 DNA sequence: TGTGCCAGCAGCCAAGATAGTATGGGGCGAGGCTACACCTTC. Filled out from reference TRBV3-1 and TRBJ1-2, the complete variable domain reads DTAVSQTPKYLVTQMGNDKSIKCEQNLGHDTMYWYKQDSKKFLKIMFSYNNKELIINETVPNRFSPKSPDKAHLNLHINSLELGDSAVYFCASSQDSMGRGYTFGSGTRLTVV.

This clonotype was seen at least ten times. The gene calls are TRBV6-5 and TRBJ2-7; D uncertain. Germline V gives CDR1 MNHEY, CDR2 SVGAGI. The CDR3 has 10 residues. Trimming shortened V by 7 bases and J by 3 bases, and 4 bases separated the two germline ends. The CDR3 here is CASTVYEQYF. CDR3 bases: TGTGCCAGCACGGTCTACGAGCAGTACTTC.

Many counts were recorded for this clonotype. This chain connects TRBV29-1 to TRBJ2-7; D uncertain. Trimming took 1 base from V and 3 from J, leaving 4 bases between them. This CDR3 region has 11 residues. Germline-derived CDR1 and CDR2 are SQVTM and ANQGSEA. This chain's CDR3 is CSVEGGYEQYF. In nucleotides, the CDR3 is TGCAGCGTTGAAGGGGGCTACGAGCAGTACTTC.

The sample holds many counts of this clonotype. The J gene is TRBJ1-6, the V gene TRBV20-1, with D hard to call. The V and J ends lost 0 bases and 4 bases respectively, with 16 bases between them. This CDR3 region has 17 residues. CDR1 and CDR2 from the germline V gene are DFQATT and SNEGSKA (reference sequence). CDR3 protein: CSARDRSLGGYNSPLHF. The CDR3 DNA is TGCAGTGCTAGAGATCGGAGCCTGGGAGGGTATAATTCACCCCTCCACTTT.

This clonotype has ten or more counts. The J gene is TRBJ2-5, the V gene TRBV7-9, with TRBD1 identical over 7 bases. This CDR3 comprises 16 residues. Germline CDR1 is SEHNR and CDR2 is FQNEAQ (reference sequence). The J segment lost 1 base and the V segment lost 4 bases, leaving 9 bases of the junction unmatched. As DNA, the CDR3 is TGTGCCAGCAGCTGGATACAGGGGCCAATCCAAGAGACCCAGTACTTC. Translation: CASSWIQGPIQETQYF.

In its sample, this clonotype ranks as medium-sized. J is TRBJ1-2 and V is TRBV6-1; no clear D gene. The V gene lost 0 bases and the J gene lost 3 bases, with 5 bases spanning the gap. Germline CDR1 and CDR2: MNHNS and SASEGT. The CDR3 spans 13 residues. The CDR3 spells CASSEAADYGYTF. The DNA of the CDR3 is TGTGCCAGCAGTGAAGCGGCAGACTATGGCTACACCTTC.

This clonotype was seen many times. The V call is TRBV5-1, the J call TRBJ1-6; D uncertain. There are 14 residues in the CDR3. CDR1 is SGHRS, CDR2 YFSETQ, per germline. Trimming took 1 base from V and 7 from J, leaving 9 bases between them. The CDR3 DNA follows: TGCGCCAGCAGCTTGCAAGGTGAGAATTCACCCCTCCACTTT. Translation gives CASSLQGENSPLHF.

This clonotype showed up just once. Only one base separates this from a far larger clonotype, so it likely reflects a read error. The V gene is TRBV6-5, the J gene TRBJ1-6; D perhaps matches TRBD1 (6 bases). This CDR3 has 15 residues. CDR1 is MNHEY, CDR2 SVGAGI, per germline. Trimming stripped 6 bases from V and 9 bases from J, with 18 bases between. The CDR3 nucleotides are TGTGCCAGCAGGGAGGGAGTGGGGGCCAGTTCACCCCTCCACTTT. It translates to CASREGVGASSPLHF.

This rearrangement joins TRBV12-3 or TRBV12-4 to TRBJ1-1; 8 bases align to TRBD1. CDR3 size: 14 residues. The junction had 8 bases not matched to a gene; V was cut back by 6 bases and J by 5 bases. The CDR3 bases are TGTGCCAGCAGCCCGACAGGGGATCGGACTGAAGCTTTCTTT. It specifies CASSPTGDRTEAFF.

Comments on this clonotype: An end of the junction differs from the germline gene, which may be a read error. This chain joins TRBV2 and TRBJ2-2; 10 bases map to TRBD2. There are 15 residues in the CDR3. From germline, CDR1 is SNHLY and CDR2 FYNNEI. CDR3 amino acids: CASREAGGPTGELFF. The CDR3 region has the DNA TGTGCCAGCAGGGAAGCGGGGGGGCCTACCGGGGAGCTGTTTTTT.

In its sample, this clonotype was seen many times. The chain uses TRBV21-1 and TRBJ1-5; the table calls TRBD1, which could not be checked here. TRBV21-1 is deemed a pseudogene. This CDR3 contains 16 residues. For the CDR3, the DNA is TGTGCCAGCAGCAAAGGGGGCCGGGGCGGCAATCAGCCCCAGCATTTT. It is translated as CASSKGGRGGNQPQHF.

This clonotype was counted at least ten times. The chain uses TRBV19 and TRBJ2-2; 10 bases fit TRBD2. Germline assignment: CDR1 LNHDA and CDR2 SQIVND (reference sequence). The CDR3 covers 20 residues. V was pared by 2 bases and J by 1 base, with 13 bases of the junction left unmatched. The DNA of the CDR3 is TGTGCCAGTAGTATAAGAGGTGGAGCGGGAGGGCGATGGAACACCGGGGAGCTGTTTTTT. Amino acid sequence: CASSIRGGAGGRWNTGELFF. Variable domain in full (rest from reference TRBV19 and TRBJ2-2): DGGITQSPKYLFRKEGQNVTLSCEQNLNHDAMYWYRQDPGQGLRLIYYSQIVNDFQKGDIAEGYSVSREKKESFPLTVTSAQKNPTAFYLCASSIRGGAGGRWNTGELFFGEGSRLTVL.

The sample holds many counts of this clonotype. The gene calls are TRBV5-1 and TRBJ2-7; D possibly corresponds to TRBD1 (6 bases). The V gene lost 0 bases and the J gene lost 2 bases, with 9 bases spanning the gap. The CDR3 totals 14 residues. Germline values: CDR1 SGHRS, CDR2 YFSETQ. CDR3 in amino acids: CASSLGGQTYEQYF. The CDR3 DNA reads as TGCGCCAGCAGCTTGGGGGGGCAGACCTACGAGCAGTACTTC.

This clonotype was detected ten times or more. The chain employs TRBV7-8 and TRBJ2-6; perhaps TRBD2 as D (7 bases). The CDR3 totals 16 residues. V shed 1 base and J shed 3 bases, with 10 bases lying between them. Germline-derived CDR1 and CDR2 are SGHVS and FQNEAQ. The CDR3 region is CASSLEGGRGANVLTF. In nucleotides, the CDR3 is TGTGCCAGCAGCTTAGAGGGGGGGCGTGGGGCCAACGTCCTGACTTTC.

This clonotype has a count of ten or more. The genes are TRBV20-1 and TRBJ1-1; 8 bases line up with TRBD1. Germline trimming cut 2 bases from V and 6 bases from J; bases unmatched to any gene: 5. Germline CDR1 and CDR2: DFQATT and SNEGSKA (reference sequence). The CDR3 length is 13 residues. The CDR3 DNA reads TGCAGTGCTAGACGCCAGGGGGCGGCTGAAGCTTTCTTT. This codes for CSARRQGAAEAFF.

This clonotype has at least ten counts. This chain links TRBV30 with TRBJ2-1, with 8 nucleotides matching TRBD1. The CDR3 sequence is 15 residues long. Germline-derived CDR1 and CDR2 are GTSNPN and SVGIG (reference sequence). J lost 0 bases, V lost 3 bases, and 4 bases had no gene match. As DNA, the CDR3 is TGTGCCTGGAGCCACGGACAGGGCTCCTACAATGAGCAGTTCTTC. Its protein product is CAWSHGQGSYNEQFF.